The entry below gives a single T cell receptor beta chain sequence along with its context. Its antigen is undetermined. The data were obtained in a study of cytomegalovirus exposure and HLA in healthy donors. Findings and caveats of the study: The authors considered a cluster of highly shared sequence variants likely to be a sequencing artifact. For most TCR beta V segments, an earlier analysis put the productive rate at about 87% or about 30% of the time. Certain indistinguishable V segments, among them TRBV6-2 and TRBV6-3, were excluded.

The PCR was carried out with 60 Vbeta primers and 13 Jbeta primers. Method: immunoSEQ multiplex PCR; TCRdb's copy keeps in-frame clones and lacks some. Of 180,000 or so clones listed, about 80% were seen once; the top ten hold under 2%. Per the germline V gene, CDR1 is SNHLY and CDR2 is FYNNEI. The V segment lost 5 bases and the J segment 5 bases; nucleotides outside the gene matches: 13. There are 16 residues in the CDR3. Sequencing was performed on PBMCs. The receptor comes from a woman between 25 and 40 years old in good health and CMV-seronegative. The rearrangement joins TRBV2 to TRBJ2-3; 7 bases line up with TRBD1. CDR3 loop: CASSRASTGAGDTQYF. Here the CDR3 DNA reads TGTGCCAGCAGTCGCGCCTCAACAGGGGCCGGAGATACGCAGTATTTT.